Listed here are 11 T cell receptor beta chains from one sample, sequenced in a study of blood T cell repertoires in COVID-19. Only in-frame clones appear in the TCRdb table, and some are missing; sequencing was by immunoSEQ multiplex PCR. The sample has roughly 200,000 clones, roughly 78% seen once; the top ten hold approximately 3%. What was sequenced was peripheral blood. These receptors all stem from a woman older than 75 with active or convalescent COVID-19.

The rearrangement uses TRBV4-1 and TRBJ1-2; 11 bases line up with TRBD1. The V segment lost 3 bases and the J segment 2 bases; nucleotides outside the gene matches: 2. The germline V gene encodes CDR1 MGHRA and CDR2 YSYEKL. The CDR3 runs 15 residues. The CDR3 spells CASSQDRGQNYGYTF. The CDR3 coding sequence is TGCGCCAGCAGCCAGGACAGGGGGCAGAACTATGGCTACACCTTC.

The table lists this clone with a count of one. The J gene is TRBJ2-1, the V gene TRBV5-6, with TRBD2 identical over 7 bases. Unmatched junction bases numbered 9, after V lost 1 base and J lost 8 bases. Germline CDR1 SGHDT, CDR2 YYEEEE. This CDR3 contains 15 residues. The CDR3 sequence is CASSLRSGGFDEQFF. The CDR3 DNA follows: TGTGCCAGCAGCTTGCGATCGGGGGGATTCGATGAGCAGTTCTTC.

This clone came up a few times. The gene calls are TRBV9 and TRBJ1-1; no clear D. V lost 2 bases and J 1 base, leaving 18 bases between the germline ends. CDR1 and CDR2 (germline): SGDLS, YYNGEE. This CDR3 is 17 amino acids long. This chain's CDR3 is CASSVGPLAEENTEAFF. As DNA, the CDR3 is TGTGCCAGCAGCGTTGGCCCCCTCGCTGAGGAGAACACTGAAGCTTTCTTT.

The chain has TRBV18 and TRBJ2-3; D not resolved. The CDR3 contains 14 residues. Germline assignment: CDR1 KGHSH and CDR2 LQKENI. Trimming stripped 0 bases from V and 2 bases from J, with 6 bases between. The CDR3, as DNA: TGTGCCAGCTCACCACCGAGTGTCACAGATACGCAGTATTTT. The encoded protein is CASSPPSVTDTQYF. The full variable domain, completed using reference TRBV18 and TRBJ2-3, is NAGVMQNPRHLVRRRGQEARLRCSPMKGHSHVYWYRQLPEEGLKFMVYLQKENIIDESGMPKERFSAEFPKEGPSILRIQQVVRGDSAAYFCASSPPSVTDTQYFGPGTRLTVL.

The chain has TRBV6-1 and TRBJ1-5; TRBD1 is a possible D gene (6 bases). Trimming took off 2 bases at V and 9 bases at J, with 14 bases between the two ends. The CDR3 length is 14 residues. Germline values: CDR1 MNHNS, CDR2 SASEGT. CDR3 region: CASSESRGGGPQHF. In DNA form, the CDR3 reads TGTGCCAGCAGTGAATCAAGGGGAGGGGGGCCCCAGCATTTT.

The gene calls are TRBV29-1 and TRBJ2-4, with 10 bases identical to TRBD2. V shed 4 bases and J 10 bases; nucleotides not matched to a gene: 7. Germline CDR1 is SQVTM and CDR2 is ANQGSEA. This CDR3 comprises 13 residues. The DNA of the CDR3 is TGCAGCGTTGCCGGGACTAGCGACGGGATTCAGTACTTC. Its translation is CSVAGTSDGIQYF.

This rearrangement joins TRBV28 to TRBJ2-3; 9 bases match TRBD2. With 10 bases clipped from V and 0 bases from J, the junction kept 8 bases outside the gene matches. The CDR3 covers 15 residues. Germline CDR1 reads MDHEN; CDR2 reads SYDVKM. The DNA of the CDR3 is TGTGCCACCGCGGGGGGGTACTCTAGCACAGATACGCAGTATTTT. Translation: CATAGGYSSTDTQYF.

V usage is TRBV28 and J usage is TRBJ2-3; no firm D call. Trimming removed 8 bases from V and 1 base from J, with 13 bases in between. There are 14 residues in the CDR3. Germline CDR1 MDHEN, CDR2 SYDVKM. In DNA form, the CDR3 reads TGTGCCAGCCACCCCAGCGCTGGCACAGATACGCAGTATTTT. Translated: CASHPSAGTDTQYF.

CDR3 DNA sequence: TGTGCCACGCAAAGCGGGGGGGCGCCTAACTATGGCTACACCTTC. Its translation: CATQSGGAPNYGYTF. The V and J genes are TRBV10-3 and TRBJ1-2; a weak D match, TRBD1 (6 bases). This CDR3 has 15 amino acids. Germline V gene data show CDR1 as ENHRY and CDR2 as SYGVKD. The ends were cut back, 10 bases at V and 0 bases at J, with 18 bases in the middle.

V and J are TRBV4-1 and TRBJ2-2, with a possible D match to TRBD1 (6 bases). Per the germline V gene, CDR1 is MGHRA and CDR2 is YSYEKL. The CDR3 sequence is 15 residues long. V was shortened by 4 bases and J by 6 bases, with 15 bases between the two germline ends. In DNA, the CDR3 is TGCGCCAGCAGCCGGAACAGGGAAATCGCCGGGGAGCTGTTTTTT. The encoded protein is CASSRNREIAGELFF.

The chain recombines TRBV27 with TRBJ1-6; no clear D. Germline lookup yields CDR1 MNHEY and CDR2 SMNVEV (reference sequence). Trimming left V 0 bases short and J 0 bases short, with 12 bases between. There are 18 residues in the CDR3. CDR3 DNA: TGTGCCAGCAGTTTATCGAGGCCAACACCCTCCTATAATTCACCCCTCCACTTT. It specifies CASSLSRPTPSYNSPLHF.